This TCR beta chain appears in the sequencing data of a study of PD-L1 blockade in urothelial cancer. Study-wide background: Most patients, about 85% of the roughly 29, were males with bladder-origin cancer. A median roughly 140,000 T cells were found in blood samples. The study's findings and limits: Expansion of tumor-associated blood clones at 3 weeks was greater in durable-benefit patients.

Each patient's cancer was a locally advanced or metastatic urothelial carcinoma. Here immunoSEQ multiplex PCR was the method, and the copy in TCRdb shows in-frame clones only, minus some. The data show approximately 37,000 clones, 65% to 85% seen once. This clone has only one observation. No antigen is known for it. This clonotype was sampled from a man in his sixties with urothelial cancer. The specimen was PBMCs, collected around atezolizumab (anti-PD-L1) treatment.

This CDR3 reads CASSLTLTGPSSYEQYF. In nucleotides, the CDR3 is TGTGCCAGCAGCTTGACCTTGACAGGCCCAAGCTCCTACGAGCAGTACTTC. This chain joins TRBV5-8 and TRBJ2-7; TRBD1 might be the D (6 bases). There are 17 residues in the CDR3. V lost 1 base, J lost 0 bases, and 17 bases lay in between. Germline CDR1 SGHTS, CDR2 YDEGEE.